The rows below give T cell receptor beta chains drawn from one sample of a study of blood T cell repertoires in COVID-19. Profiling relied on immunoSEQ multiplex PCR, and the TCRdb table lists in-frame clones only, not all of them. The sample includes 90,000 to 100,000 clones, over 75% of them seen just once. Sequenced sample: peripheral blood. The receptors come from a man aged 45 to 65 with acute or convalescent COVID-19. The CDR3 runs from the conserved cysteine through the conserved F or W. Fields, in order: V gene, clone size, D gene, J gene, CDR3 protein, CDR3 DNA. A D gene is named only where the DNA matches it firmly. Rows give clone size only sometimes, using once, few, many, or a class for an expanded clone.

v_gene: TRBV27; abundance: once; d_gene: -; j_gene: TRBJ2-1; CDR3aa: CASSPDQGWNEQFF; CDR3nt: TGTGCCAGCAGTCCCGACCAGGGGTGGAATGAGCAGTTCTTC
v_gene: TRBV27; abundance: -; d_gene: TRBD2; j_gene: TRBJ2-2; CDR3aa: CASSLTSGMNTGELFF; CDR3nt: TGTGCCAGCAGCCTTACTAGCGGGATGAACACCGGGGAGCTGTTTTTT
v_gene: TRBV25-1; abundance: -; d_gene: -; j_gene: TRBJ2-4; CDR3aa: CASSEGGLRLAKNIQYF; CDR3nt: TGTGCCAGCAGTGAGGGGGGGCTGAGACTAGCCAAAAACATTCAGTACTTC
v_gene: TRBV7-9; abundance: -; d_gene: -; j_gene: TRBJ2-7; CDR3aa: CASSRGRAGYEQYF; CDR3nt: TGTGCCAGCAGCAGGGGTAGGGCGGGCTACGAGCAGTACTTC
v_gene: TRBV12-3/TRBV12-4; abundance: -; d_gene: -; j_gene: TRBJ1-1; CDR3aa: CASSAQENTEAFF; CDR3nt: TGTGCCAGCAGTGCCCAGGAGAACACTGAAGCTTTCTTT
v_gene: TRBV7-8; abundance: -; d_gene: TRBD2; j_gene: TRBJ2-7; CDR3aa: CASSSHKVAGGVYEQYF; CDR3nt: TGTGCCAGCAGCTCACATAAAGTAGCGGGAGGGGTTTACGAGCAGTACTTC
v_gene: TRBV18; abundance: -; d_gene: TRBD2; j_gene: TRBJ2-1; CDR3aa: CASSPTAAGGYNEQFF; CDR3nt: TGTGCCAGCTCACCAACGGCAGCGGGAGGGTACAATGAGCAGTTCTTC
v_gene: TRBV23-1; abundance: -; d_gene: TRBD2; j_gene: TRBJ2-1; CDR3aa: CASRGGRARNEQFF; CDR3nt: TGCGCCAGCAGGGGCGGGAGGGCCAGAAATGAGCAGTTCTTC
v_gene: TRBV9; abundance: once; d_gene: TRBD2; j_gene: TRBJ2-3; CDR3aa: CASSLRGTSGIYTDTQYF; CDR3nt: TGTGCCAGCAGCCTCAGGGGGACTAGCGGGATTTACACAGATACGCAGTATTTT
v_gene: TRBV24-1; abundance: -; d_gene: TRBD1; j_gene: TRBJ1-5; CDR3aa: CATSDRDRAGNQPQHF; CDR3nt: TGTGCCACCAGTGATAGGGACAGGGCCGGCAATCAGCCCCAGCATTTT
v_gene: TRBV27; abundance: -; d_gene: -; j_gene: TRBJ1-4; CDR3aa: CASSSVVTNEKLFF; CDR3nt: TGTGCCAGCAGTTCAGTGGTGACTAATGAAAAACTGTTTTTT
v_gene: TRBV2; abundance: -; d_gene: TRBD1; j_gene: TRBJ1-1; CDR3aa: CASRYRQGGTEAFF; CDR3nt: TGTGCCAGCAGGTACAGACAGGGCGGCACTGAAGCTTTCTTT
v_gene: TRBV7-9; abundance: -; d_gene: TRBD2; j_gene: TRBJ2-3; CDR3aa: CASSPGTSADTQYF; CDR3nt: TGTGCCAGCAGCCCTGGGACTAGCGCAGATACGCAGTATTTT
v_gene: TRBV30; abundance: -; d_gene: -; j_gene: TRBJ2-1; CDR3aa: CAWKVGAGGQGEQFF; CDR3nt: TGTGCCTGGAAGGTAGGGGCTGGAGGGCAGGGTGAGCAGTTCTTC
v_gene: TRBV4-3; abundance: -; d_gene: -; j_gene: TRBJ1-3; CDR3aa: CASSQEPGEGNTIYF; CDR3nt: TGCGCCAGCAGCCAAGAACCAGGGGAGGGAAACACCATATATTTT
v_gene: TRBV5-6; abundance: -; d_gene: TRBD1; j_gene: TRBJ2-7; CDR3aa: CASSFYRGYEQYF; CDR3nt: TGTGCCAGCAGCTTTTACAGGGGCTACGAGCAGTACTTC
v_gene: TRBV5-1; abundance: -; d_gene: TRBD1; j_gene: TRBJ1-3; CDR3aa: CASSLQGAGGNTIYF; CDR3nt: TGCGCCAGCAGCTTGCAGGGGGCCGGTGGAAACACCATATATTTT
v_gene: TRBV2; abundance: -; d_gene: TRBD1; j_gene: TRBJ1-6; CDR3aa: CASNTGTGGNSPLHF; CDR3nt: TGTGCCAGCAACACCGGGACAGGGGGGAATTCACCCCTCCACTTT
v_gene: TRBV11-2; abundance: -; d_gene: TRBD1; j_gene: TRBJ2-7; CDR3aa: CASSLRDRELYEQYF; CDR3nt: TGTGCCAGCAGCTTGCGAGACAGGGAACTCTACGAGCAGTACTTC
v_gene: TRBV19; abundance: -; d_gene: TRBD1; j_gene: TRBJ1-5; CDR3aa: CASRQGNQPQHF; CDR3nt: TGTGCCAGCCGACAGGGTAATCAGCCCCAGCATTTT
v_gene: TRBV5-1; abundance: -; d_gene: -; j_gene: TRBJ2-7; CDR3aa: CASSPVVFSYEQYF; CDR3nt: TGCGCCAGCAGCCCGGTCGTGTTCTCCTACGAGCAGTACTTC
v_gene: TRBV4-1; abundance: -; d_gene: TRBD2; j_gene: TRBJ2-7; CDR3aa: CASSQGPGTSGTKQYF; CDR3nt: TGCGCCAGCAGCCAAGGTCCCGGGACTAGCGGGACCAAGCAGTACTTC